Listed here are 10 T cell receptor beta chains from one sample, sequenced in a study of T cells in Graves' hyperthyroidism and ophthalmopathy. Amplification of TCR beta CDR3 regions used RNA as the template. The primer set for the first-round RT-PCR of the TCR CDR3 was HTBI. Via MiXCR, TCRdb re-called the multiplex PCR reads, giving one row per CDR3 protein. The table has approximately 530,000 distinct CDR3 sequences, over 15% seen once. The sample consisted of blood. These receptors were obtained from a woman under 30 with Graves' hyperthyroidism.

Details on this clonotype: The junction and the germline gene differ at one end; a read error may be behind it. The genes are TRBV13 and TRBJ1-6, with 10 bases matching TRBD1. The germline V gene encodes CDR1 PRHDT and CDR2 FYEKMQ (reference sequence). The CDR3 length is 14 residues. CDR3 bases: TGTGCCAGCAGCGCCGGGACAGGGGAGTCACTCCTCCACTTT. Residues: CASSAGTGESLLHF.

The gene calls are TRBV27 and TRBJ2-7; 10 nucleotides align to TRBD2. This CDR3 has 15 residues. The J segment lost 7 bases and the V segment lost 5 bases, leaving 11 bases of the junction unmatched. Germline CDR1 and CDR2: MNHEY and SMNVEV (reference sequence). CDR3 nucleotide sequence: TGTGCCAGCAGTCCACCGCCTAGCGGGAGCGAGGAGCAGTACTTC. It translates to CASSPPPSGSEEQYF.

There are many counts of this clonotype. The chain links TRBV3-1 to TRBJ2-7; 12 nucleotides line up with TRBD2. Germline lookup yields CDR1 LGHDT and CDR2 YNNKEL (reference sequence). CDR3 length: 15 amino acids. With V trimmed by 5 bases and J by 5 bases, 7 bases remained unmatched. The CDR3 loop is CASSTGLAGYDEQYF. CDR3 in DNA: TGTGCCAGCAGCACAGGACTAGCGGGGTATGACGAGCAGTACTTC.

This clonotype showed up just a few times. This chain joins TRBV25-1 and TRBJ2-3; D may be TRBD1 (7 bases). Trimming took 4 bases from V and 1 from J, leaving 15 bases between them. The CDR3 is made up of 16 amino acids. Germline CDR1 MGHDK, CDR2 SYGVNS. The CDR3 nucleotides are TGTGCCAGCAGTGGTAAACAGGGGACTGGCACAGATACGCAGTATTTT. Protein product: CASSGKQGTGTDTQYF.

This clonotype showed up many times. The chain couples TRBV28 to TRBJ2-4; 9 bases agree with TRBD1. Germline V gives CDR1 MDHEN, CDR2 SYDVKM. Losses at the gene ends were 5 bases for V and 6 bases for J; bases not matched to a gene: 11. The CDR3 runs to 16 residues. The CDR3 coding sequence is TGTGCCAGCAGTCTGCCGGGACAGGGAAACGGAAACATTCAGTACTTC. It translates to CASSLPGQGNGNIQYF.

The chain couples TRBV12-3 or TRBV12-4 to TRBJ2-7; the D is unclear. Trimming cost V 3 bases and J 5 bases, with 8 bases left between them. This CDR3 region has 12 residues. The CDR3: CASSLTVDEQYF. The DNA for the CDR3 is TGTGCCAGCAGTTTGACCGTTGACGAGCAGTACTTC.

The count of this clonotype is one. In DNA, the CDR3 is TGTGCCAGCGGGTCCCCGGTGAACATTCAGTACTTC. This gives the protein CASGSPVNIQYF. The chain joins TRBV19 to TRBJ2-4; D not certain. V was trimmed by 9 bases and J by 7 bases, leaving 13 bases between them. The CDR3 length is 12 residues. Germline V gene lookup returns CDR1 LNHDA and CDR2 SQIVND (reference sequence). Using reference TRBV19 and TRBJ2-4 for the parts outside the CDR3, the full variable domain is DGGITQSPKYLFRKEGQNVTLSCEQNLNHDAMYWYRQDPGQGLRLIYYSQIVNDFQKGDIAEGYSVSREKKESFPLTVTSAQKNPTAFYLCASGSPVNIQYFGAGTRLSVL.

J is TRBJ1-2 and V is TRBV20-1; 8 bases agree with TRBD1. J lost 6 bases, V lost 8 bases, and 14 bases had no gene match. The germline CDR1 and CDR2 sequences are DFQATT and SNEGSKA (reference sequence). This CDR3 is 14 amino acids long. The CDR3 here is CSPIPGQGLHGYTF. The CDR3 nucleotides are TGCAGTCCGATCCCCGGACAGGGCTTACATGGCTACACCTTC.

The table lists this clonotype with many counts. CDR3 DNA: TGTGCCAGCAGACTCCAGGGTTCGGGCACAGATACGCAGTATTTT. Its translation is CASRLQGSGTDTQYF. The gene calls are TRBV6-1 and TRBJ2-3; a possible D gene is TRBD1 (5 bases). The V end was cut by 6 bases, the J end by 1 base, with 14 bases between. CDR3 size: 15 residues. The germline V gene has CDR1 MNHNS and CDR2 SASEGT.

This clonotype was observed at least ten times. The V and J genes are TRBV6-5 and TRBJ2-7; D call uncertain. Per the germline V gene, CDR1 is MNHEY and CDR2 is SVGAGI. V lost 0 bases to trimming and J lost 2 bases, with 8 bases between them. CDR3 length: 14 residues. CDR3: CASSYSEVTYEQYF. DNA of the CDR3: TGTGCCAGCAGTTACTCCGAGGTAACCTACGAGCAGTACTTC.